The clone carrying this T cell receptor (beta chain) occurred a few times. Its antigen is not known. This sample is drawn from a study of siplizumab effects on memory and regulatory T cells. The wider study: With siplizumab at approximately 1 ug/mL or without drug, mixed lymphocyte reactions were set up in pairs. Notes on the study in general: Among alloreactive clones, only a minor fraction mapped to unstimulated subsets.

The mixed lymphocyte reaction cells were cocultured at 37°C for more than five days. Sequencing was performed with immunoSEQ multiplex PCR; in TCRdb, only in-frame clones are kept and a portion is missing. The sample has roughly 11,000 clones, approximately 45% seen once; the top ten hold 38%. The germline V gene has CDR1 MNHEY and CDR2 SVGAGI. There are 14 residues in the CDR3. V gave up 2 bases and J gave up 1 base, with 9 bases separating them. This chain links TRBV6-5 with TRBJ2-7; D unresolved. The sequenced sample consisted of CFSE-low (dividing) CD8+ T cells sorted from an allogeneic mixed lymphocyte reaction. The TCR originated in a human donor in good health; the cells came from an allogeneic mixed lymphocyte reaction. Some clones in this sample may be carry-over from other donors' samples. CDR3 coding DNA: TGTGCCAGCAGTTACGGACCTTATTCCTACGAGCAGTACTTC. It yields the protein CASSYGPYSYEQYF.